Shown below are 27 T cell receptor beta chains from a single sample sequenced in a study of T cells in Graves' hyperthyroidism and ophthalmopathy. RNA transcripts provided the source from which TCR beta CDR3 regions were amplified. Researchers ran a first-round RT-PCR on the TCR CDR3 using the HTBI primer set. TCRdb redid the calling of the multiplex PCR reads with MiXCR, one entry per CDR3 protein. The table includes 220,000 or so distinct CDR3 sequences, about a sixth detected once. Source material: blood. Receptors originate from a woman aged 18-29 years with Graves' ophthalmopathy.

This clonotype showed up many times. The chain employs TRBV9 and TRBJ2-7; D is possibly TRBD2 (6 bases). V was shortened by 3 bases and J by 4 bases, with 20 bases between the two germline ends. The CDR3 totals 16 residues. Looked up from germline, CDR1 is SGDLS and CDR2 is YYNGEE. The CDR3 region has the DNA TGTGCCAGCAGCGGCGAACCGGGGACTGGATTTTACGAGCAGTACTTC. Protein sequence: CASSGEPGTGFYEQYF.

This clonotype was recorded at least ten times. The V and J genes are TRBV20-1 and TRBJ1-1, with D possibly matching TRBD1 (5 bases). Germline CDR1 reads DFQATT; CDR2 reads SNEGSKA (reference sequence). The germline V and J ends were trimmed by 3 bases and 0 bases, with 20 bases remaining between them. The CDR3 extends over 17 amino acids. The CDR3 sequence: CSASYFGTPGVNTEAFF. For the CDR3, the DNA is TGCAGTGCTAGTTATTTCGGGACTCCGGGGGTGAACACTGAAGCTTTCTTT.

Many counts were recorded for this clonotype. CDR3 DNA sequence: TGTGCCAGCAGTTTAGAGTACGGTAGCGACACAGATACGCAGTATTTT. Protein sequence: CASSLEYGSDTDTQYF. V and J are TRBV27 and TRBJ2-3, with D perhaps matching TRBD2 (5 bases). V lost 2 bases, J lost 2 bases, and 14 bases lay in between. From germline, CDR1 is MNHEY and CDR2 SMNVEV (reference sequence). The CDR3 has 16 residues.

The J gene is TRBJ2-7, the V gene TRBV20-1; 14 positions agree with TRBD2. This CDR3 is 18 amino acids long. V shed 4 bases and J 6 bases; nucleotides not matched to a gene: 17. Germline V gene sequence: CDR1 DFQATT, CDR2 SNEGSKA (reference sequence). CDR3 sequence (DNA): TGCAGTGCTAAGAACACATTTGGGACTAGCGGGAGATTCACCGAGCAGTACTTC. Its translation: CSAKNTFGTSGRFTEQYF.

This clonotype was observed at least ten times. The V and J genes are TRBV27 and TRBJ2-1; D unclear. The CDR3 sequence is 13 residues long. V lost 10 bases to trimming and J lost 9 bases, with 19 bases between them. Germline CDR1 reads MNHEY; CDR2 reads SMNVEV (reference sequence). CDR3 protein: CANPLGLGGEQFF. Here the CDR3 DNA reads TGTGCCAACCCATTAGGGCTTGGTGGTGAGCAGTTCTTC.

This clonotype has ten or more counts. J is TRBJ2-7 and V is TRBV6-1, with D maybe TRBD1 (6 bases). The length of the CDR3 is 11 residues. CDR1 is MNHNS, CDR2 SASEGT, per germline. Trimming left V 8 bases short and J 12 bases short, with 17 bases between. The CDR3 sequence: CASEKNRVRYF. The CDR3 DNA reads TGTGCCAGCGAAAAGAACAGGGTACGGTACTTC.

Ten or more counts support this clonotype. The J gene is TRBJ2-4, the V gene TRBV2, with D perhaps TRBD1 (6 bases). V was cut by 5 bases and J by 15 bases, with 17 bases left in between. The CDR3 covers 12 residues. Germline V gene data show CDR1 as SNHLY and CDR2 as FYNNEI. In DNA, the CDR3 is TGTGCCAGCAGTACGATACCGGGACAATCGTACTTC. Translation gives CASSTIPGQSYF.

This clonotype has a count of ten or more. The chain links TRBV30 to TRBJ2-2, with D possibly matching TRBD1 (6 bases). Germline lookup yields CDR1 GTSNPN and CDR2 SVGIG (reference sequence). The CDR3 runs to 13 residues. V was shortened by 5 bases and J by 5 bases, with 12 bases between the two germline ends. CDR3 sequence: CAWGLQGTGELFF. For the CDR3, the DNA is TGTGCCTGGGGGCTCCAGGGGACCGGGGAGCTGTTTTTT. Full variable domain (outside the CDR3, taken from reference TRBV30 and TRBJ2-2): SQTIHQWPATLVQPVGSPLSLECTVEGTSNPNLYWYRQAAGRGLQLLFYSVGIGQISSEVPQNLSASRPQDRQFILSSKKLLLSDSGFYLCAWGLQGTGELFFGEGSRLTVL.

There are many counts of this clonotype. The genes are TRBV15 and TRBJ2-1, with 11 positions matching TRBD2. The CDR3 length is 16 residues. Germline V CDR1 and CDR2: LNHNV, YYDKDF (reference sequence). J gave up 3 bases and V 3 bases, and 4 bases lay outside the gene matches. CDR3 residues: CATSRGGTSGYNEQFF. CDR3 nucleotide sequence: TGTGCCACCAGCAGGGGGGGGACTAGCGGCTACAATGAGCAGTTCTTC.

This clonotype occurred many times. This sequence joins TRBV5-1 and TRBJ2-1; the match to TRBD2 covers 7 bases. The J segment lost 5 bases and the V segment lost 4 bases, leaving 9 bases of the junction unmatched. This CDR3 contains 15 residues. Looked up from germline, CDR1 is SGHRS and CDR2 is YFSETQ. CDR3 sequence reads: CASSQVGGSDNEQFF. In nucleotides, the CDR3 is TGCGCCAGCAGCCAAGTCGGGGGGTCGGACAATGAGCAGTTCTTC.

This clonotype was found many times. The V gene is TRBV28, the J gene TRBJ2-7; 8 bases are shared with TRBD1. The CDR3 loop spans 14 amino acids. After removal of 6 bases from V and 11 bases from J, the junction contained 15 bases not matched to a gene. From germline, CDR1 is MDHEN and CDR2 SYDVKM. In DNA form, the CDR3 reads TGTGCCAGCAGCCCTGGAGGACAGGGAATCAACGAGTACTTC. Its translation: CASSPGGQGINEYF.

This clonotype was seen many times. The chain links TRBV5-1 to TRBJ2-7; TRBD2 aligns across 8 bases. Looked up from germline, CDR1 is SGHRS and CDR2 is YFSETQ. V shed 4 bases and J 7 bases; nucleotides not matched to a gene: 4. CDR3 length equals 12 residues. The CDR3: CASSSTSGEQYF. DNA of the CDR3: TGCGCCAGCAGCAGCACTAGCGGAGAGCAGTACTTC.

Ten or more counts support this clonotype. The chain couples TRBV11-2 to TRBJ2-7, with D possibly TRBD2 on 6 matching bases. The CDR3 contains 14 residues. Looked up from germline, CDR1 is SGHAT and CDR2 is FQNNGV. Trimming pared 3 bases from V and 1 base from J, leaving 10 bases between. The CDR3 loop reads CASSFGGGSYEQYF. In nucleotides, the CDR3 is TGTGCCAGCAGCTTTGGTGGGGGGTCCTACGAGCAGTACTTC.

This clonotype was observed many times. The chain is built from TRBV20-1 and TRBJ2-2, with 10 bases matching TRBD1. Germline V gene sequence: CDR1 DFQATT, CDR2 SNEGSKA (reference sequence). Germline trimming cut 1 base from V and 2 bases from J; bases unmatched to any gene: 4. The CDR3 sequence is 16 residues long. The CDR3 DNA reads TGCAGTGCTAGAGGACAGGGGGCGAGAAACACCGGGGAGCTGTTTTTT. It specifies CSARGQGARNTGELFF.

Ten or more counts support this clonotype. The V gene is TRBV28, the J gene TRBJ1-1; D unresolved. Germline lookup yields CDR1 MDHEN and CDR2 SYDVKM. This CDR3 has 14 residues. The V gene lost 3 bases and the J gene lost 4 bases, with 12 bases spanning the gap. CDR3 sequence reads: CASSFYPEGTEAFF. DNA for the CDR3: TGTGCCAGCAGTTTTTATCCGGAAGGCACTGAAGCTTTCTTT. Variable domain in full (rest from reference TRBV28 and TRBJ1-1): DVKVTQSSRYLVKRTGEKVFLECVQDMDHENMFWYRQDPGLGLRLIYFSYDVKMKEKGDIPEGYSVSREKKERFSLILESASTNQTSMYLCASSFYPEGTEAFFGQGTRLTVV.

This clonotype has ten or more counts. The CDR3 loop reads CASSPIQTNTEAFF. CDR3 sequence (DNA): TGTGCCAGCAGCCCTATCCAGACGAACACTGAAGCTTTCTTT. The chain combines TRBV7-6 with TRBJ1-1; no firm D call. The CDR3 is 14 amino acids. Deletions cut 5 bases from V and 1 base from J, with 11 bases between. In germline, CDR1 is SGHVS, CDR2 FNYEAQ.

This clonotype was detected ten times or more. This chain connects TRBV20-1 to TRBJ2-3; TRBD2 aligns across 7 bases. The length of the CDR3 is 17 residues. The V segment lost 0 bases and the J segment 0 bases; nucleotides outside the gene matches: 9. Germline CDR1 and CDR2: DFQATT and SNEGSKA (reference sequence). The CDR3 sequence: CSARDPFGRGSTDTQYF. The CDR3 nucleotides are TGCAGTGCTAGAGATCCTTTTGGGCGGGGGAGCACAGATACGCAGTATTTT.

This clonotype showed up many times. This chain connects TRBV6-1 to TRBJ2-1, with D perhaps being TRBD1 or TRBD2 (5 bases each). The CDR3 totals 14 residues. Trimming shortened V by 2 bases and J by 5 bases, and 10 bases separated the two germline ends. The germline CDR1 and CDR2 sequences are MNHNS and SASEGT. CDR3 in amino acids: CASSETLGDNEQFF. CDR3 DNA: TGTGCCAGCAGTGAAACGTTGGGGGACAATGAGCAGTTCTTC.

This clonotype was detected ten times or more. The chain carries TRBV4-2 and TRBJ1-4; TRBD1 is a possible D gene (5 bases). Looked up from germline, CDR1 is LGHNA and CDR2 is YNFKEQ. CDR3 length: 16 residues. Trimming pared 5 bases from V and 0 bases from J, leaving 13 bases between. As DNA, the CDR3 is TGTGCCAGCAGCTCAACGGGGGGAACAACTAATGAAAAACTGTTTTTT. Its protein product is CASSSTGGTTNEKLFF.

The chain has TRBV7-6 and TRBJ1-3; 10 bases fit TRBD1. The CDR3 contains 19 residues. CDR1 is SGHVS and CDR2 is FNYEAQ in the germline V gene. Losses at the gene ends were 1 base for V and 0 bases for J; bases not matched to a gene: 9. CDR3 coding DNA: TGTGCCAGCAGCTTAGAGGCCCCGGGACAGGGGTTCTCTGGAAACACCATATATTTT. Translated, it gives CASSLEAPGQGFSGNTIYF.

This clonotype was picked up a small number of times. The chain uses TRBV28 and TRBJ1-5, with TRBD1 matching 11 bases. The germline CDR1 and CDR2 sequences are MDHEN and SYDVKM. The CDR3 covers 17 residues. V shed 3 bases and J 7 bases; nucleotides not matched to a gene: 11. DNA for the CDR3: TGTGCCAGCAGTTTGATCGGGACAGGGGGAAGTCGGCAGCCCCAGCATTTT. Protein: CASSLIGTGGSRQPQHF.

J is TRBJ1-5 and V is TRBV28; tentative D call: TRBD1 (5 bases). Germline CDR1 and CDR2: MDHEN and SYDVKM. The CDR3 totals 16 residues. Trimming stripped 3 bases from V and 1 base from J, with 13 bases between. Here the CDR3 reads CASSLLGDRSNQPQHF. The CDR3 DNA reads as TGTGCCAGCAGTTTGCTAGGGGATAGGAGCAATCAGCCCCAGCATTTT.

There are many counts of this clonotype. The chain combines TRBV12-3 or TRBV12-4 with TRBJ2-7; D is unresolved. The CDR3 is 14 amino acids. Trimming left V 5 bases short and J 3 bases short, with 14 bases between. CDR3 in DNA: TGTGCCAGCAGTCGTACCACTACAATCTACGAGCAGTACTTC. Translating it yields CASSRTTTIYEQYF.

This clonotype showed up many times. The rearrangement uses TRBV20-1 and TRBJ1-3; no reliable D call. Germline V gene sequence: CDR1 DFQATT, CDR2 SNEGSKA (reference sequence). Trimming removed 6 bases at V and 2 bases at J, with 8 bases between. The CDR3 loop spans 12 amino acids. The CDR3 DNA sequence: TGCAGTGCGGAGGACGCTGGAAACACCATATATTTT. Translation: CSAEDAGNTIYF.

In this sample, this clonotype turned up many times. The rearrangement links TRBV9 to TRBJ2-1, with 12 nucleotides matching TRBD2. Looked up from germline, CDR1 is SGDLS and CDR2 is YYNGEE. V shed 4 bases, J shed 9 bases, and the junction held 2 bases outside the gene matches. The CDR3 is 13 amino acids. CDR3 sequence: CASSPGLAGEQFF. The CDR3 DNA is TGTGCCAGCAGCCCGGGACTAGCGGGTGAGCAGTTCTTC.

V usage is TRBV11-2 and J usage is TRBJ2-1; 8 bases map to TRBD2. Looked up from germline, CDR1 is SGHAT and CDR2 is FQNNGV. The CDR3 sequence is 17 residues long. V lost 0 bases to trimming and J lost 2 bases; unmatched junction nucleotides: 6. The CDR3 loop reads CASSLDWSGGAYNEQFF. The CDR3 bases are TGTGCCAGCAGCTTAGACTGGAGCGGGGGTGCCTACAATGAGCAGTTCTTC.

This clonotype has at least ten counts. CDR3 nucleotide sequence: TGTGCCAGCAGCTCAATGCGGGACACCGGGGAGCTGTTTTTT. Amino acids: CASSSMRDTGELFF. This chain uses TRBV3-1 with TRBJ2-2, with D perhaps TRBD2 (5 bases). Trimming left V 5 bases short and J 3 bases short, with 10 bases between. From germline, CDR1 is LGHDT and CDR2 YNNKEL (reference sequence). This CDR3 has 14 residues. The full variable domain, rest sourced from reference TRBV3-1 and TRBJ2-2, is DTAVSQTPKYLVTQMGNDKSIKCEQNLGHDTMYWYKQDSKKFLKIMFSYNNKELIINETVPNRFSPKSPDKAHLNLHINSLELGDSAVYFCASSSMRDTGELFFGEGSRLTVL.